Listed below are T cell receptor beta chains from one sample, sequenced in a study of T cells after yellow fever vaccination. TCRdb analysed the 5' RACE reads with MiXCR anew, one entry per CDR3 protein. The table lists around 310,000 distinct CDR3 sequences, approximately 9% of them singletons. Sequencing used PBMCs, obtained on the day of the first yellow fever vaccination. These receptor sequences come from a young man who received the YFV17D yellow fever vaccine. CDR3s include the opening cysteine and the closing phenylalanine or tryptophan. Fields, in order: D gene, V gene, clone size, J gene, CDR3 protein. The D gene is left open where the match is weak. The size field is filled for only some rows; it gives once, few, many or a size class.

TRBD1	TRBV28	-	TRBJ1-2	CASGSGQGFGYGYTF
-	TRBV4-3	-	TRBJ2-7	CASSQEQQAYEQYF
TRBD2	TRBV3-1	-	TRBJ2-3	CASSPWTSGGADTQYF
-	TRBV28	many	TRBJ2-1	CASSPGGHNEQFF
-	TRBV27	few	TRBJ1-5	CASSLMGTGQPQHF
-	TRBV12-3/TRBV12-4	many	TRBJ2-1	CASSNRDRNHNEQFF
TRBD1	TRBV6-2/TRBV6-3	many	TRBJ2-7	CASRRLPGQGPYEQYF
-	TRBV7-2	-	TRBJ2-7	CASSRQGLSYEQYF
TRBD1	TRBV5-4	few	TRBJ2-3	CATGQGGDTQYF
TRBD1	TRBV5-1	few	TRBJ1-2	CASSSGTGGKYGYTF
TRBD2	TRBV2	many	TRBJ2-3	CASIPPRERGKETDTQYF
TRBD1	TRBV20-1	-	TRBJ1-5	CSARGGTGNQPQHF
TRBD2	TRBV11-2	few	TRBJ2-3	CASSLVAGTSGAPDTQYF
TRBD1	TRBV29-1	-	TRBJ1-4	CSVGQGQYEKLFF
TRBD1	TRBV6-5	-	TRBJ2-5	CASSYRGQGREETQYF
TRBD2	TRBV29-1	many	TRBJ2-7	CSVEGRTSGGTEGYEQYF
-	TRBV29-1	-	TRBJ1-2	CSVEDTGFNYGYTF
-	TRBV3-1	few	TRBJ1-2	CASSQGSYAGYTF
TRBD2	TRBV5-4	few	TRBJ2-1	CASMGRAYNEQFF
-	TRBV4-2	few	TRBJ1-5	CASSQNRRGWGQPQHF
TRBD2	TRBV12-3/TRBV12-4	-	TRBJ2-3	CASSLSGGYNTQYF
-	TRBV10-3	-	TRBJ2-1	CAISGNSYNEQFF
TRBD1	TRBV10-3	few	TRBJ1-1	CAISGPQGVGGTEAFF
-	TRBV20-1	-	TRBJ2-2	CSTGRTGTGELFF
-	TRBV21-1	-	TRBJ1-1	CAILTATKGSTEAFF
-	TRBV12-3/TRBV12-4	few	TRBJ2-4	CASAGGQEPSKNIQYF